The 27 T cell receptor beta chains below come from one sample, sequenced in a study of blood T cell repertoires in COVID-19. Using immunoSEQ multiplex PCR, the repertoire was profiled, and TCRdb retains in-frame clones only, with some absent. The sample shows roughly 250,000 clones, 88% of them seen only once. Sequencing input: peripheral blood. These receptors originate from a woman aged 25 to 45 with acute or convalescent COVID-19.

The rearrangement links TRBV7-2 to TRBJ2-5; D perhaps matches TRBD1 (5 bases). This CDR3 has 16 residues. The V gene's germline CDR1 is SGHTA and CDR2 FQGNSA. Trimming cost V 6 bases and J 4 bases, with 21 bases left between them. DNA of the CDR3: TGTGCCAGCAGTTCCCCTTCTCGTGGGGCGGCAGAGACCCAGTACTTC. Its translation: CASSSPSRGAAETQYF. Full variable domain (outside the CDR3, taken from reference TRBV7-2 and TRBJ2-5): GAGVSQSPSNKVTEKGKDVELRCDPISGHTALYWYRQSLGQGLEFLIYFQGNSAPDKSGLPSDRFSAERTGGSVSTLTIQRTQQEDSAVYLCASSSPSRGAAETQYFGPGTRLLVL.

The chain has TRBV2 and TRBJ1-4; 7 bases agree with TRBD1. The junction had 3 bases not matched to a gene; V was cut back by 7 bases and J by 1 base. The CDR3 is made up of 14 amino acids. Looked up from germline, CDR1 is SNHLY and CDR2 is FYNNEI. CDR3: CASTNRGTNEKLFF. The DNA of the CDR3 is TGTGCCAGCACAAACAGGGGAACTAATGAAAAACTGTTTTTT.

The genes are TRBV7-8 and TRBJ1-3; a weak D match, TRBD1 (6 bases). The CDR3 covers 15 residues. Trimming removed 3 bases at V and 3 bases at J, with 12 bases between. Germline V gene data show CDR1 as SGHVS and CDR2 as FQNEAQ. CDR3 bases: TGTGCCAGCAGCTTGGGGGGGCAGGGTGGAAACACCATATATTTT. It is translated as CASSLGGQGGNTIYF.

This chain joins TRBV11-2 and TRBJ2-2; TRBD1 might be the D (6 bases). There are 15 residues in the CDR3. Deletions cut 5 bases from V and 4 bases from J, with 14 bases between. Germline CDR1 reads SGHAT; CDR2 reads FQNNGV. CDR3 DNA: TGTGCCAGCAGCCCTACAGGGTCGGGCACCGGGGAGCTGTTTTTT. Its protein is CASSPTGSGTGELFF.

The V gene is TRBV6-5, the J gene TRBJ2-7, with TRBD2 as a possible D gene (6 bases). The CDR3 has 14 amino acids. Trimming shortened V by 6 bases and J by 6 bases, and 18 bases separated the two germline ends. Germline CDR1 and CDR2: MNHEY and SVGAGI. CDR3 residues: CASSPPSESREQYF. CDR3 bases: TGTGCCAGCAGCCCCCCTAGCGAATCACGCGAGCAGTACTTC.

As DNA, the CDR3 is TGTGCCAGCAGCGCCCCGGGACAGAATAATTCACCCCTCCACTTT. Amino acids: CASSAPGQNNSPLHF. V is TRBV7-2 and J is TRBJ1-6; 7 positions match TRBD1. Per germline, CDR1 SGHTA and CDR2 FQGNSA. V dropped 5 bases and J dropped 5; count of bases not matched to a gene: 6. This CDR3 comprises 15 residues.

V is TRBV7-8 and J is TRBJ2-3, with TRBD2 as a possible D gene (6 bases). This CDR3 contains 13 residues. Germline lookup yields CDR1 SGHVS and CDR2 FQNEAQ. V was clipped by 7 bases and J by 6 bases, with 14 bases between them. CDR3 sequence reads: CASTGSGRDTQYF. The DNA for the CDR3 is TGTGCCAGCACCGGGAGTGGGAGGGATACGCAGTATTTT. Combining the CDR3 with reference TRBV7-8 and TRBJ2-3 gives the whole variable domain GAGVSQSPRYKVAKRGQDVALRCDPISGHVSLFWYQQALGQGPEFLTYFQNEAQLDKSGLPSDRFFAERPEGSVSTLKIQRTQQEDSAVYLCASTGSGRDTQYFGPGTRLTVL.

This clone showed up just once. The chain carries TRBV12-5 and TRBJ1-4; 7 bases agree with TRBD1. CDR1 is LGHNT and CDR2 is FRNRAP in the germline V gene. This CDR3 has 11 amino acids. The CDR3 coding sequence is TGTGCCTCCGGGACAGATGAAAAACTGTTTTTT. Translated, it gives CASGTDEKLFF.

The gene calls are TRBV9 and TRBJ2-7; a possible D gene is TRBD1 (5 bases). Germline CDR1 and CDR2: SGDLS and YYNGEE. The V gene lost 4 bases and the J gene lost 3 bases, with 17 bases spanning the gap. The CDR3 contains 15 residues. As DNA, the CDR3 is TGTGCCAGCAGCACTCAGACAGCACTCCTCTACGAGCAGTACTTC. Its translation: CASSTQTALLYEQYF.

This chain joins TRBV7-2 and TRBJ2-2, with 9 positions matching TRBD1. The CDR3 is 18 amino acids. The trim removed 5 bases at V and 8 bases at J, leaving 18 bases unmatched. Germline V gene lookup returns CDR1 SGHTA and CDR2 FQGNSA. CDR3 nucleotide sequence: TGTGCCAGCAGCCTCCTAAGAAACGACAGGGGGATGGCTGGGGAGCTGTTTTTT. Translated: CASSLLRNDRGMAGELFF.

The chain recombines TRBV7-9 with TRBJ2-5, with a possible D match to TRBD2 (6 bases). CDR1 is SEHNR and CDR2 is FQNEAQ in the germline V gene (reference sequence). The CDR3 consists of 15 residues. With 0 bases removed from V and 2 bases from J, the gap between germline ends came to 10 bases. The CDR3 bases are TGTGCCAGCAGCTTAGCTAGCGGAGTACAAGAGACCCAGTACTTC. Amino acid sequence: CASSLASGVQETQYF.

The chain has TRBV7-8 and TRBJ2-7, with D hard to call. The CDR3 has 14 amino acids. Trimming removed 1 base from V and 2 bases from J, with 9 bases in between. Germline V gene data show CDR1 as SGHVS and CDR2 as FQNEAQ. CDR3 sequence (DNA): TGTGCCAGCAGCTTAGGACACATTACCTACGAGCAGTACTTC. Translating gives CASSLGHITYEQYF.

The gene calls are TRBV7-9 and TRBJ2-1; the match to TRBD2 covers 10 bases. Germline trimming cut 1 base from V and 7 bases from J; bases unmatched to any gene: 4. CDR3 length: 15 amino acids. Germline CDR1 and CDR2: SEHNR and FQNEAQ (reference sequence). The CDR3 loop reads CASSLETSGSNEQFF. In nucleotides, the CDR3 is TGTGCCAGCAGCTTAGAGACTAGCGGGTCTAATGAGCAGTTCTTC.

This sequence joins TRBV18 and TRBJ2-7, with TRBD2 identical over 9 bases. The CDR3 is 16 amino acids. The junction had 8 bases not matched to a gene; V was cut back by 3 bases and J by 2 bases. Looked up from germline, CDR1 is KGHSH and CDR2 is LQKENI. The CDR3 DNA follows: TGTGCCAGCTCACCCCCGGGTAGCGGGAGTCCCTACGAGCAGTACTTC. It specifies CASSPPGSGSPYEQYF.

This chain uses TRBV3-1 (or the pseudogene TRBV3-2) with TRBJ1-6, with 9 nucleotides matching TRBD1. Trimming cost V 2 bases and J 7 bases; bases outside gene matches: 6. This CDR3 has 16 residues. Germline V gene data show CDR1 as LGHDT and CDR2 as YNNKEL (reference sequence). CDR3 amino acids: CASSQPQGASNSPLHF. CDR3 nucleotides: TGTGCCAGCAGCCAACCACAGGGGGCTTCCAATTCACCCCTCCACTTT.

The chain's CDR3 is CASSHLAPHYNEQFF. CDR3 DNA sequence: TGTGCCAGCAGCCACCTAGCGCCTCACTACAATGAGCAGTTCTTC. The chain recombines TRBV3-1 (or the pseudogene TRBV3-2) with TRBJ2-1; D is perhaps TRBD2 (6 bases). This CDR3 has 15 residues. Trimming shortened V by 3 bases and J by 3 bases, and 12 bases separated the two germline ends. Germline V lookup: CDR1 LGHDT, CDR2 YNNKEL (reference sequence).

The rearrangement joins TRBV6-1 to TRBJ2-6; D gene ambiguous. This CDR3 comprises 18 residues. From germline, CDR1 is MNHNS and CDR2 SASEGT. V lost 4 bases to trimming and J lost 1 base, with 17 bases between them. The CDR3 DNA sequence: TGTGCCAGCAGTGGAAAAATCGCGGCGGTGTCTGGGGCCAACGTCCTGACTTTC. It yields the protein CASSGKIAAVSGANVLTF.

The rearrangement links TRBV18 to TRBJ2-7; TRBD2 agrees at 8 bases. This CDR3 has 17 residues. Germline-derived CDR1 and CDR2 are KGHSH and LQKENI. V was pared by 6 bases and J by 6 bases, with 19 bases of the junction left unmatched. The CDR3 DNA follows: TGTGCCAGCTCCCCCTGGGGGAGCGGGAGTGGTTATGGCGAGCAGTACTTC. It translates to CASSPWGSGSGYGEQYF.

The chain employs TRBV5-1 and TRBJ2-3; possible D gene TRBD2, 5 bases. This CDR3 has 15 residues. Germline V gene data show CDR1 as SGHRS and CDR2 as YFSETQ. Trimming removed 4 bases at V and 4 bases at J, with 16 bases between. For the CDR3, the DNA is TGCGCCAGCAGCCTCCCCATGAGGGTATCAGATACGCAGTATTTT. This sequence encodes CASSLPMRVSDTQYF.

This clone has only one observation. The chain has TRBV9 and TRBJ2-7; TRBD2 matches 13 bases. Germline trimming cut 3 bases from V and 4 bases from J; bases unmatched to any gene: 4. Germline V gene sequence: CDR1 SGDLS, CDR2 YYNGEE. CDR3 length: 15 amino acids. Here the CDR3 DNA reads TGTGCCAGCAGCGCTTGGACTAGCGGGAGATACGAGCAGTACTTC. It encodes CASSAWTSGRYEQYF.

J is TRBJ1-2 and V is TRBV5-1, with 9 positions matching TRBD1. Germline V gene lookup returns CDR1 SGHRS and CDR2 YFSETQ. J was trimmed by 4 bases and V by 3 bases; bases with no gene match: 7. The CDR3 extends over 15 amino acids. DNA of the CDR3: TGCGCCAGCAGCTCTTCCGTGGACAGGGGCTATGGCTACACCTTC. Translated: CASSSSVDRGYGYTF.

V and J are TRBV19 and TRBJ2-2; 9 bases align to TRBD2. V shed 4 bases, J shed 3 bases, and the junction held 6 bases outside the gene matches. The CDR3 length is 16 residues. The germline V gene has CDR1 LNHDA and CDR2 SQIVND (reference sequence). CDR3 bases: TGTGCCAGTAGTAAGGTAGCGGGAGTGCACACCGGGGAGCTGTTTTTT. It encodes CASSKVAGVHTGELFF.

The V call is TRBV27, the J call TRBJ2-7; no clear D gene. This CDR3 spans 14 amino acids. Germline V gives CDR1 MNHEY, CDR2 SMNVEV (reference sequence). V was pared by 4 bases and J by 2 bases, with 12 bases between. The CDR3 protein is CASSSKQQTYEQYF. The DNA of the CDR3 is TGTGCCAGCAGTTCGAAACAGCAAACCTACGAGCAGTACTTC.

The chain employs TRBV11-2 and TRBJ2-2; 11 positions match TRBD2. The CDR3 spans 16 residues. Germline values: CDR1 SGHAT, CDR2 FQNNGV. The J segment lost 4 bases and the V segment lost 5 bases, leaving 6 bases of the junction unmatched. This CDR3 is CASSVTSGSLTGELFF. For the CDR3, the DNA is TGTGCCAGCAGCGTTACTAGCGGGAGTCTCACCGGGGAGCTGTTTTTT.

In this sample, this clone turned up once. The chain is built from TRBV6-1 and TRBJ2-3; D gene unclear. The CDR3 covers 15 residues. Trimming shortened V by 1 base and J by 0 bases, and 8 bases separated the two germline ends. Germline lookup yields CDR1 MNHNS and CDR2 SASEGT. CDR3 amino acids: CASSEGLVSTDTQYF. The CDR3 DNA sequence: TGTGCCAGCAGTGAAGGTTTAGTGAGCACAGATACGCAGTATTTT.

The CDR3 region has the DNA TGTGCCAGTAGTATTGGGCAGCTCTCTGGAAACACCATATATTTT. This translates into CASSIGQLSGNTIYF. The chain has TRBV19 and TRBJ1-3; D unclear. Per the germline V gene, CDR1 is LNHDA and CDR2 is SQIVND (reference sequence). This CDR3 is 15 amino acids long. Trimming stripped 3 bases from V and 0 bases from J, with 9 bases between.

The chain has TRBV10-3 and TRBJ1-2; a possible D gene is TRBD1 (5 bases). Trimming cost V 7 bases and J 5 bases, with 20 bases left between them. CDR1 is ENHRY and CDR2 is SYGVKD in the germline V gene. The CDR3 is 15 residues long. The CDR3 coding sequence is TGTGCCATCAAATCCTGGTCAGGGCTTAATTATGGCTACACCTTC. It translates to CAIKSWSGLNYGYTF.